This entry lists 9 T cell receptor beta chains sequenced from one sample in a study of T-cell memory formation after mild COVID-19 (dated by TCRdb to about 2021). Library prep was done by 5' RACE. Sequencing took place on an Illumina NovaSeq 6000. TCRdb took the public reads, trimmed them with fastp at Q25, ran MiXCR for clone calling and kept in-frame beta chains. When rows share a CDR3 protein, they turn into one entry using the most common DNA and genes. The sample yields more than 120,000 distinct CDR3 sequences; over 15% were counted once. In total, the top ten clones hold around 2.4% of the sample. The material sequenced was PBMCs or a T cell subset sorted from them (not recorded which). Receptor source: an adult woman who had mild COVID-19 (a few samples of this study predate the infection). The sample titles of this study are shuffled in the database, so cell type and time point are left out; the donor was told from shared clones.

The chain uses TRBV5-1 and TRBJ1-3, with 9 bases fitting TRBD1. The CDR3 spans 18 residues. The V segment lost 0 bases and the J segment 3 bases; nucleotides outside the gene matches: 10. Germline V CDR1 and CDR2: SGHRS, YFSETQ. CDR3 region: CASSLESPGQGGGNTIYF. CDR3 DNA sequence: TGCGCCAGCAGCTTGGAGTCGCCGGGACAGGGTGGTGGAAACACCATATATTTT. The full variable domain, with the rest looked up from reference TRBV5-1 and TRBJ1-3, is KAGVTQTPRYLIKTRGQQVTLSCSPISGHRSVSWYQQTPGQGLQFLFEYFSETQRNKGNFPGRFSGRQFSNSRSEMNVSTLELGDSALYLCASSLESPGQGGGNTIYFGEGSWLTVV.

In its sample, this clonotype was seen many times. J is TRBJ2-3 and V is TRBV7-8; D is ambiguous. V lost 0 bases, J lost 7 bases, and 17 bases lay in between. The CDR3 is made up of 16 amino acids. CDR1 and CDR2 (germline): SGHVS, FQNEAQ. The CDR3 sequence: CASSLAGSPPGNTQYF. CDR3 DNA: TGTGCCAGCAGCTTAGCCGGCTCCCCGCCGGGCAATACGCAGTATTTT.

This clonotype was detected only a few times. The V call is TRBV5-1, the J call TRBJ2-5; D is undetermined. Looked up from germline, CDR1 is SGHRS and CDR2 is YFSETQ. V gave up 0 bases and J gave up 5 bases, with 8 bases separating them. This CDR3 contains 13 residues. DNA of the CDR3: TGCGCCAGCAGCTTGGGGTCGGAGGAGACCCAGTACTTC. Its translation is CASSLGSEETQYF.

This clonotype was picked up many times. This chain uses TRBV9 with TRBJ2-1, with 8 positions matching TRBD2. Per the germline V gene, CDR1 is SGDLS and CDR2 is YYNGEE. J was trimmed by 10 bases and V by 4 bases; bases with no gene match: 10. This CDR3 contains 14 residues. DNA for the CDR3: TGTGCCAGCAGCACCGCGGGGGGCCCTCGGGAGCAGTTCTTC. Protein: CASSTAGGPREQFF.

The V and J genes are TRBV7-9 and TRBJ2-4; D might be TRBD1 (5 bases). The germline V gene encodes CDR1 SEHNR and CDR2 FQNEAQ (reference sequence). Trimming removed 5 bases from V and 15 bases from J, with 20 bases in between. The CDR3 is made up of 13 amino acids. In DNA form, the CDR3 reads TGTGCCAGCAGCCATCCTCTAGGGGCAAGGGCGTACTTC. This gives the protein CASSHPLGARAYF. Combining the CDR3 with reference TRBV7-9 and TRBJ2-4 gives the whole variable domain DTGVSQNPRHKITKRGQNVTFRCDPISEHNRLYWYRQTLGQGPEFLTYFQNEAQLEKSRLLSDRFSAERPKGSFSTLEIQRTEQGDSAMYLCASSHPLGARAYFGAGTRLSVL.

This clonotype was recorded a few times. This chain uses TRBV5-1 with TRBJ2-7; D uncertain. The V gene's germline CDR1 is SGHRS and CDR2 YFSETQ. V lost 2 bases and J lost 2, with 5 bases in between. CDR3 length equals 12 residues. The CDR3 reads CASSLSTYEQYF. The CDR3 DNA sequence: TGCGCCAGCAGCTTATCTACCTACGAGCAGTACTTC.

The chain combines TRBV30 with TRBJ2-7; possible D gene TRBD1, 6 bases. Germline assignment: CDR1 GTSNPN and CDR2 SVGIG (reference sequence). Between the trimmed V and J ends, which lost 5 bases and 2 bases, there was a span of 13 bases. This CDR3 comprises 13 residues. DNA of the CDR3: TGTGCCTGGGCCCCAGGGACAACCTACGAGCAGTACTTC. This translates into CAWAPGTTYEQYF.

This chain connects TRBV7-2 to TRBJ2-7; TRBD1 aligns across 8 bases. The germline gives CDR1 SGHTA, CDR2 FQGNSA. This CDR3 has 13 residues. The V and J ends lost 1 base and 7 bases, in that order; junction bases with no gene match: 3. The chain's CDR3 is CASSLGQGWEQYF. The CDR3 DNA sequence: TGTGCCAGCAGCTTAGGACAGGGGTGGGAGCAGTACTTC.

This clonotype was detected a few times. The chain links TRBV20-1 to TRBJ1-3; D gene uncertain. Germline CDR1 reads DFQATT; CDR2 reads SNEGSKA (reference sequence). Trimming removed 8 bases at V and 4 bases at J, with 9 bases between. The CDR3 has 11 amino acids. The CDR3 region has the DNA TGCAGTACGCGGCAGGGAAACACCATATATTTT. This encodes CSTRQGNTIYF.